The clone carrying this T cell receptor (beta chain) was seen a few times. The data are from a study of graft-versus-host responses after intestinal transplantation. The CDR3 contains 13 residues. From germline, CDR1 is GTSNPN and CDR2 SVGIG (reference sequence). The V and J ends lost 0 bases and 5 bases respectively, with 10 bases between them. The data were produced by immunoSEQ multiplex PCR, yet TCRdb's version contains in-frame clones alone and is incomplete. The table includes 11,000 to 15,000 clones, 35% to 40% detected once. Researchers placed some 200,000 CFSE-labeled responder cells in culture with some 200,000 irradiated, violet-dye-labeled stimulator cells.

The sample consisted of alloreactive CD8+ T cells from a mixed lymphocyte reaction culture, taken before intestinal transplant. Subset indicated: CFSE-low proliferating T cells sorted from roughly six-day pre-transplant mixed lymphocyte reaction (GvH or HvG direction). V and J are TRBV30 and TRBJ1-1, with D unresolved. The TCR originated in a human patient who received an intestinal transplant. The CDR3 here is CAWSVTAWTEAFF. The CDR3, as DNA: TGTGCCTGGAGTGTAACCGCGTGGACTGAAGCTTTCTTT.